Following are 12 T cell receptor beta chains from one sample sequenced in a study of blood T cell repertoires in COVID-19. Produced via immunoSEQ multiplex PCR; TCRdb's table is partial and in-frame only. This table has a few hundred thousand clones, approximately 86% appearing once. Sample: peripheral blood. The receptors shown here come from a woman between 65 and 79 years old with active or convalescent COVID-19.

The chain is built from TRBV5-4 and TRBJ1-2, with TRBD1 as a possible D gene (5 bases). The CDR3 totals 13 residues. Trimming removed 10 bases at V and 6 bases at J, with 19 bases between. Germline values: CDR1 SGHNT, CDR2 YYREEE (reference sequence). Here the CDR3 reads CAGRRGGGNGYTF. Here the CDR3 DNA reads TGTGCCGGTCGACGGGGGGGAGGTAATGGCTACACCTTC.

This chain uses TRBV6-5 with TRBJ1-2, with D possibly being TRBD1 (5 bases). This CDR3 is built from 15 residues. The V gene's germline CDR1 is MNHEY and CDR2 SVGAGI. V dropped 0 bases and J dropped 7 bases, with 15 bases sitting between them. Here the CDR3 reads CASSYSVPQGGGYTF. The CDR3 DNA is TGTGCCAGCAGTTACTCTGTCCCGCAGGGTGGTGGCTACACCTTC.

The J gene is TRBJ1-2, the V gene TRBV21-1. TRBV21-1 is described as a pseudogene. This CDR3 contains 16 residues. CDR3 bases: TGTGCCAGCAGCAAAGCTTCCGGGAAGCGGTGGAGCGGCTACACCTTC. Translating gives CASSKASGKRWSGYTF.

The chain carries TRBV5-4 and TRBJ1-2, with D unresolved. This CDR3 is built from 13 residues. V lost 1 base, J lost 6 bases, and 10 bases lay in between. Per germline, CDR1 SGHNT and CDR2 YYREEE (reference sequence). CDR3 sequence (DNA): TGTGCCAGCAGCTTGTGGACTCCTGATGGCTACACCTTC. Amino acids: CASSLWTPDGYTF.

The CDR3 nucleotides read TGTGCCAGCAGAGGTGGACAGGGCTATGAGCAGCCCCAGCATTTT. Its protein is CASRGGQGYEQPQHF. The chain employs TRBV27 and TRBJ1-5; 8 positions agree with TRBD1. The CDR3 sequence is 15 residues long. Germline V gives CDR1 MNHEY, CDR2 SMNVEV (reference sequence). The V and J ends lost 6 bases and 7 bases, in that order; junction bases with no gene match: 11.

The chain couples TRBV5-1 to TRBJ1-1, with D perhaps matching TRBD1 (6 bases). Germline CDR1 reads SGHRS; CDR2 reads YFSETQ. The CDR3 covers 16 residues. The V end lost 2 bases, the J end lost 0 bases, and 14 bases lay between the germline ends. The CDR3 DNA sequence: TGCGCCAGCAGCTTACAGGGAAGGGGGATGAACACTGAAGCTTTCTTT. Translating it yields CASSLQGRGMNTEAFF.

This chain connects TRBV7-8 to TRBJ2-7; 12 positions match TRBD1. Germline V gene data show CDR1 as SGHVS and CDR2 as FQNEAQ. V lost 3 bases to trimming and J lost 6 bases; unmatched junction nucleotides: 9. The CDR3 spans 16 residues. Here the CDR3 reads CASSFLPGQGAGEQYF. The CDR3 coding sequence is TGTGCCAGCAGCTTCCTCCCGGGACAGGGGGCGGGCGAGCAGTACTTC.

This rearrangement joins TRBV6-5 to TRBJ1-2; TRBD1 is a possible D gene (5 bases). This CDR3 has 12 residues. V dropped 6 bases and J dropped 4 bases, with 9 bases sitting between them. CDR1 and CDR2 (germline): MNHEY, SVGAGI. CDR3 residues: CASSRQSYGYTF. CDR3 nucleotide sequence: TGTGCCAGCAGCCGACAGTCCTATGGCTACACCTTC.

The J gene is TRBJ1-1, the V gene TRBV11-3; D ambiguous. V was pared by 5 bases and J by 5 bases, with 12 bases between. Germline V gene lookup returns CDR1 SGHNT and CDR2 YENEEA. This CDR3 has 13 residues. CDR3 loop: CASSPRGGTEAFF. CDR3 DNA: TGTGCCAGCAGCCCCCGGGGAGGGACTGAAGCTTTCTTT.

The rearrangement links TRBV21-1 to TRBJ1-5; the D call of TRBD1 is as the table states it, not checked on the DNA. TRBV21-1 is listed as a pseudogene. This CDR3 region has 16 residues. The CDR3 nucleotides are TGTGCCAGCAGCAAGGACCACAGGGGGCGCAATCAGCCCCAGCATTTT. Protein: CASSKDHRGRNQPQHF.

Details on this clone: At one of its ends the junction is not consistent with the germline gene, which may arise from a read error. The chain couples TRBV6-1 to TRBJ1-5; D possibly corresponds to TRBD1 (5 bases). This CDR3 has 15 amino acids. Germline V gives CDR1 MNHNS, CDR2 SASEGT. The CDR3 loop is CASTEQENSNQPQHF. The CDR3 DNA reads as TGTGCCAGCACTGAACAGGAAAATAGCAATCAGCCCCAGCATTTT.

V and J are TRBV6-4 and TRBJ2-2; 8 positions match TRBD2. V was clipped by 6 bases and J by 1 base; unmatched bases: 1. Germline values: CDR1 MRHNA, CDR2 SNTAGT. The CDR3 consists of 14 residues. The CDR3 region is CASRLAVNTGELFF. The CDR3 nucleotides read TGTGCCAGCAGACTAGCGGTGAACACCGGGGAGCTGTTTTTT.